Below, one T cell receptor (beta chain) is given with its context. This entry is derived from a study of T-cell memory formation after mild COVID-19. The junction had 6 bases not matched to a gene; V was cut back by 0 bases and J by 4 bases. Looked up from germline, CDR1 is MRHNA and CDR2 is SNTAGT. The CDR3 extends over 17 amino acids. TCRdb re-called the 5' RACE reads through MiXCR, storing one row per CDR3 protein. The sample shows about 90,000 distinct CDR3 sequences, about 16% of them seen only once. The chain employs TRBV6-4 and TRBJ2-2; 9 nucleotides align to TRBD2. Material for sequencing was PBMCs or a T cell subset sorted from them (not recorded which). The sequence derives from a man aged 18 to 29 who had mild COVID-19 (a few samples of this study predate the infection). Cell type and time point are not known. CDR3: CASSDSSGGGATGELFF. In nucleotides, the CDR3 is TGTGCCAGCAGTGACTCAAGCGGCGGGGGGGCCACCGGGGAGCTGTTTTTT.